This T cell receptor (beta chain) is from a study of T cells in localized non-small cell lung cancer. Study-level points and caveats: Uninvolved adjacent lung, not tumor, had the highest T cell clonality.

As to this clone: Its target is unknown.

Looked up from germline, CDR1 is SNHLY and CDR2 is FYNNEI. Trimming shortened V by 5 bases and J by 8 bases, and 12 bases separated the two germline ends. This CDR3 contains 12 residues. This table comes from immunoSEQ multiplex PCR, and its TCRdb copy is limited to in-frame clones, with some not included. Altogether 40,000 to 65,000 clones are present, approximately 88% being singletons, with the ten largest covering about a sixth. The clonotype comes from a man between 35 and 75 years old with stage III lung adenocarcinoma. The V call is TRBV2, the J call TRBJ1-2; D ambiguous. Sequenced here: peripheral blood mononuclear cells, sampled before any cancer treatment. The chain's CDR3 is CASSSEGGGYTF. The CDR3 DNA sequence: TGTGCCAGCAGTTCGGAGGGAGGCGGCTACACCTTC.